Included here is one TCR beta chain sequence, with context. Its antigen remains unidentified. The germline CDR1 and CDR2 sequences are MNHNS and SASEGT. This CDR3 has 13 amino acids. V lost 5 bases to trimming and J lost 7 bases, with 13 bases between them. These data belong to a study of CD8+ T cells in alopecia areata. The sequencing template was cDNA reverse transcribed from extracted RNA. Sequencing was performed with immunoSEQ multiplex PCR; in TCRdb, only in-frame clones are kept and a portion is missing. The table has over 150,000 clones, approximately 53% seen once. General study findings and limits: Mice showed clearer TCR sharing than patients did, a gap that was possibly HLA-related. Scalp sequencing captures resident alphabeta T cells of normal skin too.

Material: CD8+ T cells sorted from blood. The rearrangement uses TRBV6-1 and TRBJ2-3; no clear D. The clonotype was recovered from a human donor in good health. As DNA, the CDR3 is TGTGCCAGCAGTCTCCTCGACGGAAATACGCAGTATTTT. This encodes CASSLLDGNTQYF.